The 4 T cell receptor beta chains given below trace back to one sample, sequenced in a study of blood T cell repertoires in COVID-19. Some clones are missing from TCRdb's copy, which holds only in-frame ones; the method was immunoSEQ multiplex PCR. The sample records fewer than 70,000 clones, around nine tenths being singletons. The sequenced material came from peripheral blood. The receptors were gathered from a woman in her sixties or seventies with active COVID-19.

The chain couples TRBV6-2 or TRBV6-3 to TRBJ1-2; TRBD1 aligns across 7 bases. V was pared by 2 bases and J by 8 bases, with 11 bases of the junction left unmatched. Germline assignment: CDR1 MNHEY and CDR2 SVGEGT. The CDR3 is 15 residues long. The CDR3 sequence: CASSYPRQGGRGYTF. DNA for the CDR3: TGTGCCAGCAGTTACCCACGACAGGGAGGTAGAGGCTACACCTTC.

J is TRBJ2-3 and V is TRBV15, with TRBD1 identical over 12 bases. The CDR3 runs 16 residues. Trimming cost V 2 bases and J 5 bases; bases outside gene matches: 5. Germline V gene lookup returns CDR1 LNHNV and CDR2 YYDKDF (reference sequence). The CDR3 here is CATSRQGQGAGDTQYF. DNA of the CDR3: TGTGCCACCAGCAGACAGGGACAGGGGGCGGGAGATACGCAGTATTTT.

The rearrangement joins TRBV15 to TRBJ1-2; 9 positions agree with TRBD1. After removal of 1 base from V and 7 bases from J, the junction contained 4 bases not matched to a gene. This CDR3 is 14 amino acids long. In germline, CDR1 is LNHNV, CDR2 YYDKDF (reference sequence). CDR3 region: CATSRGTGEGGYTF. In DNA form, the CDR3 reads TGTGCCACCAGCAGAGGGACAGGGGAGGGTGGCTACACCTTC.

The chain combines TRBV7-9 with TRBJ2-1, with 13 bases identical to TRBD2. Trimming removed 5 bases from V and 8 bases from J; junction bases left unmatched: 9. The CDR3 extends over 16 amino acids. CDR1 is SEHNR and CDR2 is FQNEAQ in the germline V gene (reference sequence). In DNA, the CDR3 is TGTGCCAGCAGCCCAAGGACTAGCGGGAGTTTTCATGAGCAGTTCTTC. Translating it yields CASSPRTSGSFHEQFF. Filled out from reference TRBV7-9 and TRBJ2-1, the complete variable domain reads DTGVSQNPRHKITKRGQNVTFRCDPISEHNRLYWYRQTLGQGPEFLTYFQNEAQLEKSRLLSDRFSAERPKGSFSTLEIQRTEQGDSAMYLCASSPRTSGSFHEQFFGPGTRLTVL.